This TCR beta chain was found in a study of blood T cell repertoires in COVID-19. On the study more broadly: Spain, Italy and the United States supplied samples that represented acute and convalescent COVID-19. From T cells, B-cell-depleted T cells, or PBMCs came the material, which was cDNA or gDNA.

This clone showed up just once. Per the original data handling: Estimation of nucleated cell counts relied on the amplification of reference gene primers. The assay was immunoSEQ multiplex PCR, and TCRdb's table has in-frame clones only and misses some. Clonal size and the V and J genes are those of that table, whereas D and trimming came from the DNA. The sample comprises 110,000 to 150,000 clones, around 85% of which are singletons, and around 2.7% rests with the top ten. This CDR3 spans 13 amino acids. The V and J ends lost 3 bases and 2 bases, in that order; junction bases with no gene match: 3. Germline lookup yields CDR1 DFQATT and CDR2 SNEGSKA (reference sequence).

The sequencing input was peripheral blood. V gene TRBV20-1 combines with J gene TRBJ1-2, with 7 bases lining up with TRBD1. This clonotype was obtained from a woman of 80 years or more with acute or convalescent COVID-19. In DNA, the CDR3 is TGCAGTGCTAGTGGGACAGCGAACTATGGCTACACCTTC. It specifies CSASGTANYGYTF.